This TCR beta chain stems from a study of CD8 T cells in ankylosing spondylitis. The study, taken as a whole, reports: A TCR beta motif made of fewer than ten highly homologous variants seemed typical of ankylosing spondylitis blood. Earlier authors reported some of these motif variants in reactive arthritis synovial fluid and blood.

The CDR3 consists of 14 residues. Germline loops: CDR1 SGHAT, CDR2 FQNNGV. In regard to this clonotype: The target antigen is unknown. Since a much larger clone is just one base distant, this may be a read error.

Each CDR3 protein is one row after TCRdb ran MiXCR on the 5' RACE reads. Of 200,000 to 250,000 distinct CDR3 sequences listed, around 8% are singletons. This clonotype was sampled from a female donor with ankylosing spondylitis or in good health (not recorded which). Sequencing was performed on blood, either unsorted or a sorted T cell fraction (not recorded which). This sequence joins TRBV11-2 and TRBJ1-2, with D uncertain. In DNA form, the CDR3 reads TGTACCAGCAGCTTACTTCAGAACAACTATGGCTACACCTTC. This sequence encodes CTSSLLQNNYGYTF.